The 10 T cell receptor beta chains below come from one sample, sequenced in a study of T cell repertoires in cytomegalovirus infection. One entry per CDR3 protein, called by TCRdb with MiXCR from the reads. The sample shows 450,000 to 600,000 distinct CDR3 sequences, 25% to 35% of them seen only once. The antigens of these receptors remain unknown. This material consisted of cultured PBMCs, taken from culture after CMV antigen stimulation. The receptor set was obtained from a human donor in good health (CMV status not recorded). Some clones in this sample may be carry-over from other donors' samples.

The gene calls are TRBV7-6 and TRBJ2-1; TRBD2 matches at 7 bases. V was clipped by 2 bases and J by 6 bases; unmatched bases: 10. Germline V CDR1 and CDR2: SGHVS, FNYEAQ. This CDR3 has 16 residues. The CDR3 bases are TGTGCCAGCAGCTTAAACGTTGCGGGAGCCGGCAATGAGCAGTTCTTC. It specifies CASSLNVAGAGNEQFF.

Many counts were recorded for this clonotype. The J gene is TRBJ2-1, the V gene TRBV7-2, with 13 bases lining up with TRBD2. The CDR3 runs to 16 residues. V dropped 5 bases and J dropped 4; count of bases not matched to a gene: 5. In germline, CDR1 is SGHTA, CDR2 FQGNSA. CDR3: CASSRLAGGTYNEQFF. In nucleotides, the CDR3 is TGTGCCAGCAGCCGACTAGCGGGAGGTACATACAATGAGCAGTTCTTC.

This clonotype was seen only a few times. The rearrangement links TRBV5-6 to TRBJ1-1; 9 bases fit TRBD1. The V and J ends lost 3 bases and 4 bases, in that order; junction bases with no gene match: 7. The germline CDR1 and CDR2 sequences are SGHDT and YYEEEE. The CDR3 contains 15 residues. The CDR3 protein is CASSYGTGRATEAFF. The CDR3 DNA sequence: TGTGCCAGCAGCTATGGGACAGGGCGAGCCACTGAAGCTTTCTTT.

The CDR3 loop reads CASSQAGGAHNSYEQYV. The CDR3 DNA reads as TGCGCCAGCAGCCAAGCTGGGGGGGCTCACAATTCCTACGAGCAGTACGTC. The rearrangement joins TRBV4-1 to TRBJ2-7; D may be TRBD2 (7 bases). V lost 1 base to trimming and J lost 1 base, with 17 bases between them. This CDR3 has 17 amino acids. CDR1 is MGHRA and CDR2 is YSYEKL in the germline V gene.

This clonotype was counted only a few times. The chain is built from TRBV4-3 and TRBJ2-5; D may correspond to TRBD1 or TRBD2 (6 bases each). Germline V lookup: CDR1 LGHNA, CDR2 YSLEER. CDR3 size: 15 residues. The ends were cut back, 4 bases at V and 4 bases at J, with 16 bases in the middle. The CDR3 here is CASSRGAGGRETQYF. The CDR3 nucleotides are TGCGCCAGCAGCCGGGGGGCTGGGGGACGAGAGACCCAGTACTTC.

V usage is TRBV6-2 or TRBV6-3 and J usage is TRBJ1-1; D not resolved. The CDR3 has 20 amino acids. From germline, CDR1 is MNHEY and CDR2 SVGEGT. The V end was cut by 0 bases, the J end by 6 bases, with 29 bases between. The DNA for the CDR3 is TGTGCCAGCAGTTACTCGTTCCTCCGAGACATACTACAAGGAAACGCTGAAGCTTTCTTT. It translates to CASSYSFLRDILQGNAEAFF.

The chain has TRBV7-9 and TRBJ1-3; no clear D gene. Germline V gene lookup returns CDR1 SEHNR and CDR2 FQNEAQ (reference sequence). V gave up 7 bases and J gave up 0 bases, with 10 bases separating them. The CDR3 sequence is 14 residues long. The CDR3 bases are TGTGCCAGCATCTCCGGAGGCTCTGGAAACACCATATATTTT. The encoded protein is CASISGGSGNTIYF.

J is TRBJ1-6 and V is TRBV12-3 or TRBV12-4; D gene uncertain. The CDR3 has 14 residues. Trimming removed 2 bases from V and 9 bases from J, with 11 bases in between. In nucleotides, the CDR3 is TGTGCCAGCAGTTTAAAAGTTAGGGCTTCACCCCTCCACTTT. It is translated as CASSLKVRASPLHF.

This clonotype was seen more than once but under ten times. The J gene is TRBJ2-7, the V gene TRBV29-1; maybe TRBD2 (5 bases). The V gene's germline CDR1 is SQVTM and CDR2 ANQGSEA. V gave up 6 bases and J gave up 6 bases, with 12 bases separating them. This CDR3 contains 11 residues. In nucleotides, the CDR3 is TGCAGCGTGGACTCTTATGGCGAGCAGTACGTC. Its protein product is CSVDSYGEQYV.

The gene calls are TRBV28 and TRBJ1-5; D is possibly TRBD1 (5 bases). Germline CDR1 and CDR2: MDHEN and SYDVKM. Trimming removed 6 bases at V and 2 bases at J, with 20 bases between. The CDR3 runs to 17 residues. The CDR3 region is CASSSLGDASGNQPQHF. The CDR3 DNA sequence: TGTGCCAGCAGCTCTTTGGGGGATGCTAGCGGCAATCAGCCCCAGCATTTT.